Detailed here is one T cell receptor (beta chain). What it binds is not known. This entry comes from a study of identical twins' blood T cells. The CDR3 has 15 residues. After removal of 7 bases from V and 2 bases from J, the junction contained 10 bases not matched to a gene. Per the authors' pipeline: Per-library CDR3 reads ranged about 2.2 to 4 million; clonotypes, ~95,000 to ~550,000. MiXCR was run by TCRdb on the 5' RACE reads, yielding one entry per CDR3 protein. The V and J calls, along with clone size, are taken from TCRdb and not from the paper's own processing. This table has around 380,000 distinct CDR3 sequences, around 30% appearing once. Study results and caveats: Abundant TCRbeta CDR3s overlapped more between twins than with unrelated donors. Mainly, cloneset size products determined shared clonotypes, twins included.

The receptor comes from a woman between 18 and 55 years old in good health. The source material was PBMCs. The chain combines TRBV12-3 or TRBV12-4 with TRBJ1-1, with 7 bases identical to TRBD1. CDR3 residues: CASTLVGTENTEAFF. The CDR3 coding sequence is TGTGCCAGCACCCTTGTCGGGACAGAAAACACTGAAGCTTTCTTT.